This passage covers 5 T cell receptor beta chains from one sample sequenced in a study of blood T cell repertoires in COVID-19. Sequencing was performed with immunoSEQ multiplex PCR; in TCRdb, only in-frame clones are kept and a portion is missing. The repertoire includes some 200,000 clones, 94% of them detected once, and 0.6% to 0.9% sits in the top ten. Sequencing was performed on peripheral blood. The origin of the receptors is a man under 40 with COVID-19, enrolled during active disease.

The rearrangement joins TRBV4-2 to TRBJ2-1, with TRBD2 matching over 11 bases. Germline CDR1 LGHNA, CDR2 YNFKEQ. J lost 7 bases, V lost 1 base, and 12 bases had no gene match. The CDR3 has 18 residues. The CDR3 DNA reads as TGTGCCAGCAGCCAAGTCCTGGTTAGCGGGGGGGCCGTTAATGAGCAGTTCTTC. This codes for CASSQVLVSGGAVNEQFF.

The chain joins TRBV19 to TRBJ1-1; 7 nucleotides agree with TRBD1. The germline V gene has CDR1 LNHDA and CDR2 SQIVND (reference sequence). Trimming at V came to 4 bases and at J to 1 base, leaving 6 bases not matched to a gene. The CDR3 spans 15 residues. The CDR3 DNA is TGTGCCAGTAGTAGCACAGGGGCAAGGAACACTGAAGCTTTCTTT. Translating gives CASSSTGARNTEAFF.

The genes are TRBV29-1 and TRBJ1-2; possible D gene TRBD1, 5 bases. Germline values: CDR1 SQVTM, CDR2 ANQGSEA. This CDR3 contains 13 residues. The ends were cut back, 5 bases at V and 4 bases at J, with 14 bases in the middle. The CDR3 region has the DNA TGCAGCGTTAGTCAACAGGACGGCTATGGCTACACCTTC. This encodes CSVSQQDGYGYTF.

The chain has TRBV6-5 and TRBJ2-1; 10 bases line up with TRBD1. Germline V lookup: CDR1 MNHEY, CDR2 SVGAGI. The CDR3 is 15 residues long. V was clipped by 8 bases and J by 12 bases; unmatched bases: 16. Here the CDR3 reads CASEGRTGGFSGQFF. As DNA, the CDR3 is TGTGCCAGCGAGGGGCGGACAGGGGGTTTCTCGGGGCAGTTCTTC.

The V gene is TRBV27, the J gene TRBJ1-3; D possibly corresponds to TRBD1 (6 bases). The V end lost 10 bases, the J end lost 0 bases, and 25 bases lay between the germline ends. The CDR3 totals 18 residues. Germline V gene lookup returns CDR1 MNHEY and CDR2 SMNVEV (reference sequence). CDR3 nucleotide sequence: TGTGCCACCTCAACCGACCGGGACACCTTCGCCTCTGGAAACACCATATATTTT. As protein: CATSTDRDTFASGNTIYF.